Below, 28 T cell receptor beta chains from the same sample are listed, as sequenced in a study of blood T cells in healthy people across ages. A second PCR, run for roughly 7 to 11 cycles, used a sample-barcoded 5' primer plus a J-beta primer mix. MiXCR, run by TCRdb on the 5' RACE reads, gives a single entry per CDR3 protein. The data hold 600,000 or so distinct CDR3 sequences, with approximately 30% observed a single time. The sample was blood. These receptor sequences come from a woman of 80 years or more in good health.

Points on this clonotype: Possible read error: a much larger clone is one base away. The chain carries TRBV7-2 and TRBJ1-5, with 10 bases lining up with TRBD1. Germline assignment: CDR1 SGHTA and CDR2 FQGNSA. The junction had 6 bases not matched to a gene; V was cut back by 5 bases and J by 5 bases. The CDR3 is 15 amino acids. CDR3 coding DNA: TGTGCCAGCAGCGTGGGGGACAGGGGTTATCAGCCCCAGCATTTT. It encodes CASSVGDRGYQPQHF.

The J gene is TRBJ1-6, the V gene TRBV4-2; a weak D match, TRBD1 (6 bases). V lost 4 bases to trimming and J lost 7 bases, with 14 bases between them. CDR1 and CDR2 from the germline V gene are LGHNA and YNFKEQ. This CDR3 has 15 amino acids. CDR3 region: CASSPMAGANSPLHF. The CDR3 DNA follows: TGTGCCAGCAGCCCCATGGCAGGGGCGAATTCACCCCTCCACTTT.

This chain connects TRBV27 to TRBJ1-2; tentatively, D is TRBD1 (6 bases). The CDR3 sequence is 16 residues long. V was pared by 3 bases and J by 7 bases, with 21 bases between. Germline V CDR1 and CDR2: MNHEY, SMNVEV (reference sequence). CDR3 sequence (DNA): TGTGCCAGCAGTTTCGGCAGGGGATCGGGGTGGGGTGGCTACACCTTC. Amino acids: CASSFGRGSGWGGYTF.

V gene TRBV5-1 combines with J gene TRBJ1-1; D remains ambiguous. Germline V CDR1 and CDR2: SGHRS, YFSETQ. This CDR3 has 12 amino acids. V shed 1 base and J shed 6 bases, with 7 bases lying between them. CDR3 nucleotides: TGCGCCAGCAGCTTGTCGAGTTCTGAAGCTTTCTTT. Protein sequence: CASSLSSSEAFF.

In the case of this clonotype: This may stem from a read error, because a much larger clone lies one nucleotide away. This rearrangement joins TRBV7-8 to TRBJ2-1; no firm D call. Matching the DNA end better, TRBJ2-7 makes the J call doubtful. The CDR3 runs 16 residues. From germline, CDR1 is SGHVS and CDR2 FQNEAQ. The CDR3 nucleotides read TGTGCCAGCAGCTTAGCGATCCCCCCGGTTAGCAATGAGCAGTACTTC. Amino acid sequence: CASSLAIPPVSNEQYF.

The chain has TRBV7-3 and TRBJ1-1; D call uncertain. The CDR3 totals 17 residues. Looked up from germline, CDR1 is SGHTA and CDR2 is FQGTGA. Trimming pared 3 bases from V and 0 bases from J, leaving 17 bases between. CDR3: CASSFSGRKIMNTEAFF. The CDR3 DNA reads as TGTGCCAGCAGCTTTAGCGGGCGGAAGATCATGAACACTGAAGCTTTCTTT.

The chain has TRBV7-2 and TRBJ1-2; D unresolved. Trimming took off 3 bases at V and 0 bases at J, with 23 bases between the two ends. Germline-derived CDR1 and CDR2 are SGHTA and FQGNSA. This CDR3 spans 19 amino acids. Written as DNA, the CDR3 is TGTGCCAGCAGCTTGGGGAACCCAGTTCGCTTGGCCCCTAACTATGGCTACACCTTC. It codes for CASSLGNPVRLAPNYGYTF.

This clonotype was observed at least ten times. This chain uses TRBV18 with TRBJ2-7; D possibly corresponds to TRBD2 (6 bases). Germline V gene lookup returns CDR1 KGHSH and CDR2 LQKENI. Trimming pared 6 bases from V and 1 base from J, leaving 13 bases between. This CDR3 comprises 14 residues. CDR3 sequence reads: CASSLKRGSYEQYF. Written as DNA, the CDR3 is TGTGCCAGCTCCCTAAAACGGGGGTCCTACGAGCAGTACTTC. Using reference TRBV18 and TRBJ2-7 for the parts outside the CDR3, the full variable domain is NAGVMQNPRHLVRRRGQEARLRCSPMKGHSHVYWYRQLPEEGLKFMVYLQKENIIDESGMPKERFSAEFPKEGPSILRIQQVVRGDSAAYFCASSLKRGSYEQYFGPGTRLTVT.

This clonotype was counted ten times or more. The V call is TRBV6-5, the J call TRBJ2-5, with TRBD2 matching over 14 bases. V shed 4 bases and J 4 bases; nucleotides not matched to a gene: 5. Germline assignment: CDR1 MNHEY and CDR2 SVGAGI. The CDR3 totals 16 residues. The CDR3: CASSSLGTSGGETQYF. Written as DNA, the CDR3 is TGTGCCAGCAGTTCCCTCGGGACTAGCGGGGGAGAGACCCAGTACTTC.

Comment on this clonotype: One base away lies a much larger clone, so this may be a sequencing read error. This CDR3 fails to terminate in the conserved phenylalanine or tryptophan, so it likely reflects a read error. V usage is TRBV20-1 and J usage is TRBJ1-1; D possibly corresponds to TRBD1 (5 bases). The CDR3 consists of 14 residues. Between the trimmed V and J ends, which lost 3 bases and 3 bases, there was a span of 14 bases. Germline assignment: CDR1 DFQATT and CDR2 SNEGSKA (reference sequence). The CDR3 here is CSARRDVGDTEAFV. CDR3 nucleotide sequence: TGCAGTGCTAGGAGGGACGTCGGGGACACTGAAGCTTTCGTT.

Points on this clonotype: The junction does not match germline at one end; this may be a read error. This chain uses TRBV5-1 with TRBJ1-2; D might be TRBD1 (5 bases). The CDR3 runs to 14 residues. Germline lookup yields CDR1 SGHRS and CDR2 YFSETQ. The CDR3 region has the DNA TGCGCCGGCAGCCCAGGGACGGCCAACTATGGCTACACCTTC. Translating it yields CAGSPGTANYGYTF.

This clonotype showed up many times. This chain joins TRBV20-1 and TRBJ2-3, with D tentatively TRBD1 (6 bases). Germline CDR1 DFQATT, CDR2 SNEGSKA (reference sequence). The CDR3 is 14 residues long. Trimming took 3 bases from V and 6 from J, leaving 16 bases between them. The CDR3 spells CSASVTGSSDTQYF. As DNA, the CDR3 is TGCAGTGCTAGCGTTACAGGGTCCAGTGATACGCAGTATTTT.

The sample holds a few counts of this clonotype. It may be a read error: a sequence one base away is much more abundant. The chain links TRBV12-3 or TRBV12-4 to TRBJ1-2; D call uncertain. This CDR3 spans 16 amino acids. V gave up 1 base and J gave up 7 bases, with 19 bases separating them. The CDR3 reads CASSLVERYPSCGYTF. In nucleotides, the CDR3 is TGTGCCAGCAGTTTAGTGGAGAGGTATCCCTCCTGTGGCTACACCTTC.

This clonotype was observed many times. V is TRBV12-3 or TRBV12-4 and J is TRBJ2-1; D call uncertain. The CDR3 is made up of 13 amino acids. V lost 6 bases and J 8 bases, leaving 14 bases between the germline ends. DNA of the CDR3: TGTGCCAGCAGCCCCCGCTGGGGTGATGAGCAGTTCTTC. Its translation: CASSPRWGDEQFF.

This clonotype has more than one count but fewer than ten. The rearrangement uses TRBV18 and TRBJ2-1; D remains unclear. The CDR3 loop spans 13 amino acids. Germline CDR1 KGHSH, CDR2 LQKENI. V gave up 3 bases and J gave up 5 bases, with 8 bases separating them. This chain's CDR3 is CASSPREDNEQFF. DNA of the CDR3: TGTGCCAGCTCACCTAGGGAAGACAATGAGCAGTTCTTC.

This clonotype was seen a few times. V and J are TRBV6-1 and TRBJ1-1; 7 bases line up with TRBD1. The CDR3 spans 13 residues. The ends lost 6 bases at V and 3 bases at J; junction bases unmatched: 4. Looked up from germline, CDR1 is MNHNS and CDR2 is SASEGT. The CDR3 DNA sequence: TGTGCCAGCAGCCACAGGGGATACACTGAAGCTTTCTTT. Translated: CASSHRGYTEAFF.

This clonotype was picked up many times. The genes are TRBV12-3 or TRBV12-4 and TRBJ2-1; D not resolved. CDR3 length: 15 amino acids. V shed 2 bases and J shed 0 bases, with 8 bases lying between them. DNA for the CDR3: TGTGCCAGCAGTTTAAGGAAGAGCTCCTACAATGAGCAGTTCTTC. As protein: CASSLRKSSYNEQFF.

This clonotype was detected many times. This chain uses TRBV13 with TRBJ2-5, with D possibly called TRBD1 or TRBD2 (5 bases each). The CDR3 runs 14 residues. The germline gives CDR1 PRHDT, CDR2 FYEKMQ (reference sequence). V was cut by 5 bases and J by 2 bases, with 12 bases left in between. This CDR3 is CASSLRDRQETQYF. Here the CDR3 DNA reads TGTGCCAGCAGCCTCCGGGACCGACAAGAGACCCAGTACTTC. Full variable domain (missing parts from reference TRBV13 and TRBJ2-5): AAGVIQSPRHLIKEKRETATLKCYPIPRHDTVYWYQQGPGQDPQFLISFYEKMQSDKGSIPDRFSAQQFSDYHSELNMSSLELGDSALYFCASSLRDRQETQYFGPGTRLLVL.

This clonotype was detected ten times or more. This chain links TRBV4-2 with TRBJ1-2; 8 nucleotides line up with TRBD1. Germline values: CDR1 LGHNA, CDR2 YNFKEQ. V shed 1 base and J 4 bases; nucleotides not matched to a gene: 8. The CDR3 loop spans 16 amino acids. The CDR3, as DNA: TGTGCCAGCAGCCAAGTAGGGGGACAGGAGGGCTATGGCTACACCTTC. Translating it yields CASSQVGGQEGYGYTF.

Ten or more counts support this clonotype. The gene calls are TRBV5-1 and TRBJ2-5; D remains ambiguous. The ends were cut back, 5 bases at V and 4 bases at J, with 6 bases in the middle. Germline-derived CDR1 and CDR2 are SGHRS and YFSETQ. There are 11 residues in the CDR3. The CDR3 sequence: CASRNRETQYF. DNA for the CDR3: TGCGCCAGCAGAAATAGAGAGACCCAGTACTTC.

The rearrangement uses TRBV20-1 and TRBJ2-1, with D uncertain. Germline loops: CDR1 DFQATT, CDR2 SNEGSKA (reference sequence). Trimming left V 5 bases short and J 10 bases short, with 9 bases between. The CDR3 covers 10 residues. This CDR3 is CSAQAWEQFF. DNA for the CDR3: TGCAGTGCTCAAGCTTGGGAGCAGTTCTTC.

With respect to this clonotype: Since no conserved phenylalanine or tryptophan closes the CDR3, a read error is the likely cause. DNA for the CDR3: TGTGCCAGCAGCTTGTACGGGAGACTCTACGAGCAGTACCTC. This encodes CASSLYGRLYEQYL. The rearrangement joins TRBV5-4 to TRBJ2-1; D might be TRBD2 (6 bases). The J call may be faulty, since TRBJ2-7 better matches the DNA end. The CDR3 length is 14 residues. CDR1 is SGHNT and CDR2 is YYREEE in the germline V gene (reference sequence).

This clonotype has ten or more counts. The V and J genes are TRBV5-1 and TRBJ2-3; no firm D call. The germline V gene has CDR1 SGHRS and CDR2 YFSETQ. The V end lost 4 bases, the J end lost 2 bases, and 14 bases lay between the germline ends. The CDR3 sequence is 15 residues long. CDR3 region: CASSPSPVYTDTQYF. The DNA of the CDR3 is TGCGCCAGCAGCCCCTCGCCGGTTTACACAGATACGCAGTATTTT.

The gene calls are TRBV30 and TRBJ2-1, with 11 bases fitting TRBD2. CDR1 is GTSNPN and CDR2 is SVGIG in the germline V gene (reference sequence). J gave up 4 bases and V 4 bases, and 12 bases lay outside the gene matches. This CDR3 region has 17 residues. In DNA form, the CDR3 reads TGTGCCTGGAACTTAAGATTAGCGGGGGGGCGATACAATGAGCAGTTCTTC. It codes for CAWNLRLAGGRYNEQFF.

This clonotype appeared many times. The chain joins TRBV5-1 to TRBJ2-5; D is possibly TRBD1 or TRBD2 (5 bases each). V lost 4 bases and J 5 bases, leaving 12 bases between the germline ends. This CDR3 is 13 amino acids long. CDR1 and CDR2 (germline): SGHRS, YFSETQ. The CDR3 DNA reads as TGCGCCAGCAGCGTGGGGGTTACGGAGACCCAGTACTTC. Translation gives CASSVGVTETQYF.

The rearrangement uses TRBV7-7 and TRBJ2-5; TRBD2 is a possible D gene (6 bases). The germline CDR1 and CDR2 sequences are SSHAT and FNYEAQ (reference sequence). Trimming took off 5 bases at V and 5 bases at J, with 15 bases between the two ends. The CDR3 is 14 residues long. CDR3 coding DNA: TGTGCCAGCAGCCGTCGATCTGCGGGGGAGACCCAGTACTTC. Protein: CASSRRSAGETQYF.

In the case of this clonotype: A much larger clone differs by one base, so this may be a read error. The chain is built from TRBV7-2 and TRBJ2-3, with 8 positions matching TRBD2. Germline loops: CDR1 SGHTA, CDR2 FQGNSA. V dropped 3 bases and J dropped 0; count of bases not matched to a gene: 5. The CDR3 is made up of 16 amino acids. The CDR3 DNA reads as TGTACCAGCAGCTTGAGGAGCGGGGGTAGCACAGATACGCAGTATTTT. This translates into CTSSLRSGGSTDTQYF.

In its sample, this clonotype was seen a few times. The V gene is TRBV6-2 or TRBV6-3, the J gene TRBJ2-7, with a possible D match to TRBD1 (5 bases). V was trimmed by 10 bases and J by 4 bases, leaving 23 bases between them. This CDR3 contains 15 residues. CDR1 is MNHEY, CDR2 SVGEGT, per germline. Here the CDR3 DNA reads TGTGCCACCCGTGATGATCTCAGGGTTCAGTACGAGCAGTACTTC. Its protein product is CATRDDLRVQYEQYF.